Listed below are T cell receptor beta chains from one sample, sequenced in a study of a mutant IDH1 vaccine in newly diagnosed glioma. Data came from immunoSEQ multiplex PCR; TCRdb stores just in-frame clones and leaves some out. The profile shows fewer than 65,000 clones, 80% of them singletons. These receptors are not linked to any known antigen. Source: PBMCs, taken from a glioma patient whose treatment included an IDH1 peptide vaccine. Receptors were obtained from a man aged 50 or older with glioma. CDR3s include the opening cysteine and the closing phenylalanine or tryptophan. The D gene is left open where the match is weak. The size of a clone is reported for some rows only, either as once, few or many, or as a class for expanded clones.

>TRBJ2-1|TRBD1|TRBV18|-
TGTGCCAGCTCAGCGGGACAGGGGGCTCGGTACAATGAGCAGTTCTTC
CASSAGQGARYNEQFF
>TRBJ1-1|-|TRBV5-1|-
TGCGCCAGCACCATCTTGGAGGGGACATCGAGGACTGAAGCTTTCTTT
CASTILEGTSRTEAFF
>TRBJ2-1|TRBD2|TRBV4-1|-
TGCGCCAGCAGCCAAGTCGCTAGCGGGACCGATGAGCAGTTCTTC
CASSQVASGTDEQFF
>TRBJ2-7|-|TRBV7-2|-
TGTGCCAGCAGCTTAAGGGGGGGCACCGACCGCTACGAGCAGTACTTC
CASSLRGGTDRYEQYF
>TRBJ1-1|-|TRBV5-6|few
TGTGCCAGCGCCGGGGAGTTGAACACTGAAGCTTTCTTT
CASAGELNTEAFF
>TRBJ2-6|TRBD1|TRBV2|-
TGTGCCAGCAGCCGGGACAGTGCTGGGGCCAACGTCCTGACTTTC
CASSRDSAGANVLTF
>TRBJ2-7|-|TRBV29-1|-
TGCAGCGTTGCGGGCAGGGGATACGAGCAGTACTTC
CSVAGRGYEQYF
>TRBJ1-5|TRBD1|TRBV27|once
TGTGCCAGCAGACCCGGTGGACAGGGTTGGTTTCAGCCCCAGCATTTT
CASRPGGQGWFQPQHF
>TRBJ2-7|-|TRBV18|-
TGTGCCAGCTCCTGGCCGGGGGCTGTAGAGCAGTACTTC
CASSWPGAVEQYF
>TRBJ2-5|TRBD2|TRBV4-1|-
TGCGCCAGCAGCTTAGTGGGCGGGAGCGAGACCCAGTACTTC
CASSLVGGSETQYF
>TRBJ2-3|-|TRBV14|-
TGTGCCAGCACCCCTCACAGCGGCGCAGATACGCAGTATTTT
CASTPHSGADTQYF
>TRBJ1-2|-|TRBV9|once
TGTGCCAGCAGCCCACTCCCCTCCAGGGCCCCACCCTATGGCTACACCTTC
CASSPLPSRAPPYGYTF
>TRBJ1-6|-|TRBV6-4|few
TGTGCCAGCAGTCGATCGAGATTCAATAATTCACCCCTCCACTTT
CASSRSRFNNSPLHF
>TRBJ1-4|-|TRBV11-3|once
TGTGCCAGCAGCTTAGGGGCCAGGGAAAAACTGTTTTTT
CASSLGAREKLFF
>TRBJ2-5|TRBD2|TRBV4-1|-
TGCGCCAGCAGCCAACTACCCGGACTAGCGGGAGTTGTGGAGACCCAGTACTTC
CASSQLPGLAGVVETQYF
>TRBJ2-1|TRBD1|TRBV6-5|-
TGTGCCAGCAGTTACAGACAGGGTAGCTATGAGCAGTTCTTC
CASSYRQGSYEQFF
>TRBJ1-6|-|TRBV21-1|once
TGTGCCAGCAGCAAAGGGGGCCTACATAACTATAATTCACCCCTCCACTTT
CASSKGGLHNYNSPLHF
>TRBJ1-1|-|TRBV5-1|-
TGCGCCAGCAGCTCGACCGCAGGGGCCACTGAAGCTTTCTTT
CASSSTAGATEAFF
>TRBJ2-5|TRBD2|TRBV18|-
TGTGCCAGCTCACCTACTAGCGGAGAAGAGACCCAGTACTTC
CASSPTSGEETQYF
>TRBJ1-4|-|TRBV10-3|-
TGTGCCATCACGGCGGCAACTAATGAAAAACTGTTTTTT
CAITAATNEKLFF
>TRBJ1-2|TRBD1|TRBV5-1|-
TGCGCCAGCAGCGCGGACAGGTGGGACTATGGCTACACCTTC
CASSADRWDYGYTF
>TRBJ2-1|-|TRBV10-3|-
TGTGCCATCAGTCACGTCAACATCAATGAGCAGTTCTTC
CAISHVNINEQFF
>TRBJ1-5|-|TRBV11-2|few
TGTGCCAGCAGCTTAGGACGGGATTGGCCCCAGCATTTT
CASSLGRDWPQHF
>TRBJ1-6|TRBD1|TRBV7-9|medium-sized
TGTGCCAGCAGCCAGGGACAGGGAGGAAATTCACCCCTCCACTTT
CASSQGQGGNSPLHF
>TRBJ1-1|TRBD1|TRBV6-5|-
TGTGCCAGCAGCTGGACAGGAGCGAACACTGAAGCTTTCTTT
CASSWTGANTEAFF
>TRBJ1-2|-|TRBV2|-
TGTGCCAGCAGATCGGGCTCCCTGGGGGGCTACACCTTC
CASRSGSLGGYTF
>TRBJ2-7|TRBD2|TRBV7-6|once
TGTGCCAGCAGCGTAGGATTTGCGGGAGGGTCCTACGAGCAGTACTTC
CASSVGFAGGSYEQYF
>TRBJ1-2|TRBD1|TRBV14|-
TGTGCCAGCAGCCCACATCACCGGGGACAGGGCCTCTTCGCTAACTATGGCTACACCTTC
CASSPHHRGQGLFANYGYTF
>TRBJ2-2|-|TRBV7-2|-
TGTGCCAGCAGCTTAGAGGGGAGCCACGGGGAGCTGTTTTTT
CASSLEGSHGELFF
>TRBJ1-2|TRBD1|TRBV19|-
TGTGCCAGTAGAGGCGGGACAGGGCTGAGGGGCTATGGCTACACCTTC
CASRGGTGLRGYGYTF
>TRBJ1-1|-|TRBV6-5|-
TGTGCCAGCAGTTTTCCCGGCCTCACTGAAGCTTTCTTT
CASSFPGLTEAFF
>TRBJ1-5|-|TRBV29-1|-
TGCAGCGTTCGGGAAGGGAAAGGAAGCAATCAGCCCCAGCATTTT
CSVREGKGSNQPQHF
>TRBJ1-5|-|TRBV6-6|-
TGTGCCAGCAGTTACCCGGCGGTCGATAGCAATCAGCCCCAGCATTTT
CASSYPAVDSNQPQHF